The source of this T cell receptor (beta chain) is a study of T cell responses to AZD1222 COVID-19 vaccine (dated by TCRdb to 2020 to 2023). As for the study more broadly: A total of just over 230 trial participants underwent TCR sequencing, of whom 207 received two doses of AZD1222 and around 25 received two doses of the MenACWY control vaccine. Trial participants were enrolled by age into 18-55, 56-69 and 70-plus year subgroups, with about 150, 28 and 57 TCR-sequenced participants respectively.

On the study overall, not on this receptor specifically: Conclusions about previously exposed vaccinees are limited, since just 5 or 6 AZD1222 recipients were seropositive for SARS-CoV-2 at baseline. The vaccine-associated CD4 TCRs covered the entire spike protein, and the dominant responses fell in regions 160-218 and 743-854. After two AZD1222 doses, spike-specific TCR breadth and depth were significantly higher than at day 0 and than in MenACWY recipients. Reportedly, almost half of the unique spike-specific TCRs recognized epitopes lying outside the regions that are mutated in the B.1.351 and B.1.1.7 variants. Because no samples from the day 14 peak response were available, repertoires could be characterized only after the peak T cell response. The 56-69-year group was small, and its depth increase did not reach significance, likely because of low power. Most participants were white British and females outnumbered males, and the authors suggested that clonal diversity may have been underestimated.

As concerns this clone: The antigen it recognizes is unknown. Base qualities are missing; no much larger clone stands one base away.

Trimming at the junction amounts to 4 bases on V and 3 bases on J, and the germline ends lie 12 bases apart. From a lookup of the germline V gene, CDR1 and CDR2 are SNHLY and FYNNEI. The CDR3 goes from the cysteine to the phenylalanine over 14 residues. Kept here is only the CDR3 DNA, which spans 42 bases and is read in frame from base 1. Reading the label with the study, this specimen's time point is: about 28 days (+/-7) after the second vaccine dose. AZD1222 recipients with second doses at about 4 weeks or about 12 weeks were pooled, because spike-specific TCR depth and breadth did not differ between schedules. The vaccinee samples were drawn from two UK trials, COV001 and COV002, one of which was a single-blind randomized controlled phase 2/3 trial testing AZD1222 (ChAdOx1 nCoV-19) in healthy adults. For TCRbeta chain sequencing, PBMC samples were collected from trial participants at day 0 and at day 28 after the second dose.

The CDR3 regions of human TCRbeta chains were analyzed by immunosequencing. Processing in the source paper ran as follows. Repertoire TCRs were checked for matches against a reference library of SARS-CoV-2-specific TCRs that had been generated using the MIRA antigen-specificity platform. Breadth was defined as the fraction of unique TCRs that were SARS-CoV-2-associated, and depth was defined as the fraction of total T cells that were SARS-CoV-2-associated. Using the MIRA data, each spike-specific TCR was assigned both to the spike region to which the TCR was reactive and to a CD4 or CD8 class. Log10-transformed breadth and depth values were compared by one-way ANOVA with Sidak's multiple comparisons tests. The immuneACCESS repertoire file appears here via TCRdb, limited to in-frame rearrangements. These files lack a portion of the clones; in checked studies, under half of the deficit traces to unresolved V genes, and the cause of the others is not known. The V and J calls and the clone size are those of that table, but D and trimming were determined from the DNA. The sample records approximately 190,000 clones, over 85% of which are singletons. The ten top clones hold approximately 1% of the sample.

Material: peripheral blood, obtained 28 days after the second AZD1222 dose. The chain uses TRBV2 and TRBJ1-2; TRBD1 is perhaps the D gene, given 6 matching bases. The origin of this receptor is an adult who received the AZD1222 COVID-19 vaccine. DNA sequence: TGTGCCAGCAGTGTCCAAGGGGGGGACTATGGCTACACCTTC. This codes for CASSVQGGDYGYTF.